These 8 T cell receptor beta chains originate from one sample sequenced in a study of blood T cell repertoires in COVID-19. Only in-frame clones appear in the TCRdb table, and some are missing; sequencing was by immunoSEQ multiplex PCR. The sample has about 230,000 clones, 75% to 85% seen once. The sequenced material came from peripheral blood. The receptor source for this set is a man aged 40-55 years who had recovered from COVID-19.

This chain uses TRBV3-1 (or the pseudogene TRBV3-2) with TRBJ2-1; D is ambiguous. Germline assignment: CDR1 LGHDT and CDR2 YNNKEL (reference sequence). V lost 4 bases, J lost 3 bases, and 7 bases lay in between. The CDR3 length is 13 residues. The chain's CDR3 is CASSRHNYNEQFF. CDR3 sequence (DNA): TGTGCCAGCAGCCGGCACAACTACAATGAGCAGTTCTTC.

V usage is TRBV5-1 and J usage is TRBJ1-6, with TRBD1 as a possible D gene (5 bases). V lost 0 bases to trimming and J lost 0 bases, with 10 bases between them. Germline V gene lookup returns CDR1 SGHRS and CDR2 YFSETQ. The CDR3 is made up of 17 amino acids. CDR3 amino acids: CASSLGRGSSYNSPLHF. In DNA, the CDR3 is TGCGCCAGCAGCTTGGGACGGGGGAGCTCCTATAATTCACCCCTCCACTTT.

The chain carries TRBV7-2 and TRBJ2-1; the match to TRBD2 covers 11 bases. Losses at the gene ends were 5 bases for V and 6 bases for J; bases not matched to a gene: 9. The germline gives CDR1 SGHTA, CDR2 FQGNSA. This CDR3 has 16 amino acids. CDR3 amino acids: CASSGLLAGVRNEQFF. CDR3 DNA: TGTGCCAGCAGCGGGCTACTAGCGGGAGTTCGCAATGAGCAGTTCTTC. Looking up the rest from reference TRBV7-2 and TRBJ2-1 gives the full variable domain: GAGVSQSPSNKVTEKGKDVELRCDPISGHTALYWYRQSLGQGLEFLIYFQGNSAPDKSGLPSDRFSAERTGGSVSTLTIQRTQQEDSAVYLCASSGLLAGVRNEQFFGPGTRLTVL.

The rearrangement uses TRBV4-1 and TRBJ1-2, with a tentative D call TRBD1 (6 bases). Per the germline V gene, CDR1 is MGHRA and CDR2 is YSYEKL. V lost 0 bases and J 8 bases, leaving 13 bases between the germline ends. This CDR3 spans 14 amino acids. The DNA of the CDR3 is TGCGCCAGCAGCCAAGACAGGGGAATGGGGGGCTACACCTTC. It yields the protein CASSQDRGMGGYTF.

The chain links TRBV5-8 to TRBJ1-5, with D hard to call. Germline CDR1 is SGHTS and CDR2 is YDEGEE. The CDR3 contains 13 residues. Between the trimmed V and J ends, which lost 4 bases and 3 bases, there was a span of 8 bases. The CDR3 nucleotides read TGTGCCAGCAGCCCCAGAAACAATCAGCCCCAGCATTTT. It is translated as CASSPRNNQPQHF. The whole variable domain, filled in from reference TRBV5-8 and TRBJ1-5, reads EAGVTQSPTHLIKTRGQQATLRCSPISGHTSVYWYQQALGLGLQFLLWYDEGEERNRGNFPPRFSGRQFPNYSSELNVNALELEDSALYLCASSPRNNQPQHFGDGTRLSIL.

V gene TRBV5-4 combines with J gene TRBJ2-7; 7 bases map to TRBD1. The CDR3 sequence is 15 residues long. CDR1 is SGHNT, CDR2 YYREEE, per germline (reference sequence). V gave up 0 bases and J gave up 4 bases; unmatched junction bases: 7. The CDR3 sequence is CASSLDPGGEYEQYF. The CDR3 DNA is TGTGCCAGCAGCTTGGATCCAGGGGGAGAGTACGAGCAGTACTTC. The full variable domain, in which reference TRBV5-4 and TRBJ2-7 provide the parts outside the CDR3, is ETGVTQSPTHLIKTRGQQVTLRCSSQSGHNTVSWYQQALGQGPQFIFQYYREEENGRGNFPPRFSGLQFPNYSSELNVNALELDDSALYLCASSLDPGGEYEQYFGPGTRLTVT.

The rearrangement uses TRBV27 and TRBJ2-7; D possibly corresponds to TRBD2 (5 bases). The CDR3 loop spans 16 amino acids. Trimming left V 5 bases short and J 0 bases short, with 17 bases between. Looked up from germline, CDR1 is MNHEY and CDR2 is SMNVEV (reference sequence). CDR3 coding DNA: TGTGCCAGCAGTCCCGAGGACTTTCTTCACTCCTACGAGCAGTACTTC. Amino acids: CASSPEDFLHSYEQYF.

This chain connects TRBV7-2 to TRBJ2-7; 14 nucleotides match TRBD2. The junction had 4 bases not matched to a gene; V was cut back by 5 bases and J by 4 bases. Germline V CDR1 and CDR2: SGHTA, FQGNSA. This CDR3 region has 15 residues. The CDR3 bases are TGTGCCAGCAGCACCCGGACTAGCGGGGGGTACGAGCAGTACTTC. It translates to CASSTRTSGGYEQYF.